This T cell receptor (beta chain) was recovered during a study of blood T cell repertoires in COVID-19. Study information: PBMCs, B-cell-depleted T cells, or T cells were the source of the cDNA or gDNA that made up the material.

Sequenced by immunoSEQ multiplex PCR; TCRdb stores in-frame clones only, minus some. The data hold roughly 100,000 clones, with about 91% observed a single time. This CDR3 is built from 17 residues. With 2 bases clipped from V and 1 base from J, the junction kept 5 bases outside the gene matches. Germline V gene data show CDR1 as SGHKS and CDR2 as YYEKEE (reference sequence). The TCR comes from a human donor in a cohort sampled during active COVID-19. The chain joins TRBV5-5 to TRBJ2-1; 11 nucleotides agree with TRBD1. Source material: peripheral blood. CDR3 in amino acids: CASSFRTGGGSYNEQFF. The CDR3 bases are TGTGCCAGCAGCTTCCGGACAGGGGGCGGGTCCTACAATGAGCAGTTCTTC. Using reference TRBV5-5 and TRBJ2-1 for the parts outside the CDR3, the full variable domain is DAGVTQSPTHLIKTRGQQVTLRCSPISGHKSVSWYQQVLGQGPQFIFQYYEKEERGRGNFPDRFSARQFPNYSSELNVNALLLGDSALYLCASSFRTGGGSYNEQFFGPGTRLTVL.